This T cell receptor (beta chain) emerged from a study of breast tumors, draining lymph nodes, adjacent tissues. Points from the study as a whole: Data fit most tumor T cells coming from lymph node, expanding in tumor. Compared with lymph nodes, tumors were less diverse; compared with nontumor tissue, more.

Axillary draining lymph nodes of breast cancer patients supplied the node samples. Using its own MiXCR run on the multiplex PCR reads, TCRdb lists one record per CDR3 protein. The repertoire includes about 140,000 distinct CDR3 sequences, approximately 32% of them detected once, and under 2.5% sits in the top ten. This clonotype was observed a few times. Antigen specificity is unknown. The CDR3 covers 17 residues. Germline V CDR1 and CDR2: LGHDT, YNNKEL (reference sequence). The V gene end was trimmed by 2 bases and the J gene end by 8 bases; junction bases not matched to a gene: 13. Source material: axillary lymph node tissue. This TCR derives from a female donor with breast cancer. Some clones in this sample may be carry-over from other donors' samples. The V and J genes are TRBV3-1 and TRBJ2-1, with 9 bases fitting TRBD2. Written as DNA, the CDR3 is TGTGCCAGCAGCCAACTGTTCGCGGGGGGGCCCGGGGATGAGCAGTTCTTC. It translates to CASSQLFAGGPGDEQFF.